This T cell receptor beta chain is drawn from a study of T cells in Graves' hyperthyroidism and ophthalmopathy. Study-level points and caveats: Ophthalmopathy and stable hyperthyroidism were told apart by a 13 V-J model.

Hyperthyroidism of Graves' type that showed no ophthalmopathy progression within 18 months was stable. Lactation, pregnancy, other autoimmune disease or uncontrolled infection excluded patients. The CDR3 contains 15 residues. The V and J ends lost 2 bases and 1 base respectively, with 11 bases between them. The germline V gene has CDR1 LGHNA and CDR2 YNFKEQ. Amplified regions were TCR beta CDR3 sequences from RNA transcripts. The HTBI set primed first-round TCR CDR3 RT-PCR. One entry per CDR3 protein results from TCRdb running MiXCR on the multiplex PCR reads. The sample contains a few hundred thousand distinct CDR3 sequences, around 45% of which appear only once. This clonotype was seen many times. The antigen is unknown.

The material sequenced was peripheral blood or thyroid tissue (not recorded which). This chain links TRBV4-2 with TRBJ2-5; D is uncertain. The source is a woman under 30 with Graves' hyperthyroidism. CDR3 sequence (DNA): TGTGCCAGCAGCCAATTTGGGCTAAGCCAAGAGACCCAGTACTTC. Protein sequence: CASSQFGLSQETQYF.